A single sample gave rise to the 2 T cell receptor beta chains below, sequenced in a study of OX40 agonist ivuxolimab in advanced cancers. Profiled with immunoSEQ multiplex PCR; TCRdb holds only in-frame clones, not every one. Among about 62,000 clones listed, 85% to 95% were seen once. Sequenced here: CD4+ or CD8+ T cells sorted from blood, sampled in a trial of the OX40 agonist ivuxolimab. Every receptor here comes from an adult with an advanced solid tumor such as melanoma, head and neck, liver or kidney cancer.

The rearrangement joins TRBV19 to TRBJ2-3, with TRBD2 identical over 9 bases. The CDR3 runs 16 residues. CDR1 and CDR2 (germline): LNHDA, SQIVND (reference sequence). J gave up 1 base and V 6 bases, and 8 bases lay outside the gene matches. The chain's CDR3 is CASSVRQREGTDTQYF. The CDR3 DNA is TGTGCCAGTAGCGTCCGCCAGCGGGAGGGCACAGATACGCAGTATTTT.

Written as DNA, the CDR3 is TGTGCCAGCAGATGGACAGGGGGCTCCAACACTGAAGCTTTCTTT. Translation gives CASRWTGGSNTEAFF. V usage is TRBV2 and J usage is TRBJ1-1, with 11 bases identical to TRBD1. Germline CDR1 is SNHLY and CDR2 is FYNNEI. This CDR3 spans 15 amino acids. The ends lost 6 bases at V and 2 bases at J; junction bases unmatched: 5.